A single sample is the source of the 16 T cell receptor beta chains below, sequenced in a study of cytomegalovirus exposure and HLA in healthy donors. In the PCR, 60 Vbeta and 13 Jbeta primers were used. Repertoires were generated with immunoSEQ multiplex PCR, while TCRdb's copy carries only in-frame clones and drops some. This repertoire shows 75,000 to 100,000 clones, around 8% found once; its top ten account for 2.3%. The specimen was PBMCs. The source is a man aged 45-60 years in good health and CMV-seronegative.

The chain uses TRBV6-1 and TRBJ2-5; TRBD2 matches at 8 bases. V dropped 2 bases and J dropped 2; count of bases not matched to a gene: 4. Germline CDR1 and CDR2: MNHNS and SASEGT. The CDR3 covers 15 residues. CDR3 amino acids: CASSEYTGGQETQYF. Written as DNA, the CDR3 is TGTGCCAGCAGTGAATACACGGGGGGGCAAGAGACCCAGTACTTC.

In this sample, this clone turned up a few times. The chain carries TRBV5-1 and TRBJ2-3; TRBD1 aligns across 7 bases. Germline V gene sequence: CDR1 SGHRS, CDR2 YFSETQ. The CDR3 loop spans 16 amino acids. The J segment lost 2 bases and the V segment lost 1 base, leaving 7 bases of the junction unmatched. The CDR3 protein is CASSLRGPSITDTQYF. CDR3 coding DNA: TGCGCCAGCAGCTTGAGGGGGCCCTCAATCACAGATACGCAGTATTTT.

A few counts support this clone. The chain carries TRBV28 and TRBJ2-1, with a weak D call TRBD2 (6 bases). The CDR3 length is 14 residues. The ends were cut back, 6 bases at V and 6 bases at J, with 15 bases in the middle. Germline V gene lookup returns CDR1 MDHEN and CDR2 SYDVKM. The DNA for the CDR3 is TGTGCCAGCAGGACCGTGGGGGGTAGCAATGAGCAGTTCTTC. This translates into CASRTVGGSNEQFF.

The chain has TRBV6-1 and TRBJ1-5, with a possible D match to TRBD1 (5 bases). CDR3 size: 14 residues. The V gene's germline CDR1 is MNHNS and CDR2 SASEGT. V was clipped by 6 bases and J by 2 bases, with 11 bases between them. The CDR3 sequence: CASSPGGGNQPQHF. CDR3 DNA sequence: TGTGCCAGCAGCCCCGGGGGGGGCAATCAGCCCCAGCATTTT.

This clone was seen a few times. The V and J genes are TRBV28 and TRBJ2-3; perhaps TRBD2 as D (5 bases). Trimming removed 2 bases from V and 5 bases from J, with 11 bases in between. The CDR3 is 14 amino acids. The germline gives CDR1 MDHEN, CDR2 SYDVKM. The CDR3 coding sequence is TGTGCCAGCAGTTTAATGGGGAGCGGAGATACGCAGTATTTT. Protein sequence: CASSLMGSGDTQYF.

This clone was picked up a small number of times. The J gene is TRBJ2-5, the V gene TRBV2; a possible D gene is TRBD2 (6 bases). V was pared by 6 bases and J by 14 bases, with 16 bases between. This CDR3 comprises 11 residues. The germline V gene encodes CDR1 SNHLY and CDR2 FYNNEI. CDR3 coding DNA: TGTGCCAGCAGGGACCGGGACTCCCCATACTTC. It codes for CASRDRDSPYF.

This clone was recorded a few times. The chain combines TRBV4-1 with TRBJ1-4; D uncertain. CDR1 and CDR2 (germline): MGHRA, YSYEKL. The CDR3 is 15 amino acids. With 1 base removed from V and 0 bases from J, the gap between germline ends came to 6 bases. The CDR3 sequence is CASSQARATNEKLFF. DNA for the CDR3: TGCGCCAGCAGCCAAGCGAGGGCAACTAATGAAAAACTGTTTTTT.

The chain links TRBV11-1 to TRBJ2-4, with TRBD2 matching over 16 bases. Per germline, CDR1 SGHAT and CDR2 FQDESV (reference sequence). The CDR3 has 17 amino acids. Trimming at V came to 1 base and at J to 6 bases, leaving 3 bases not matched to a gene. CDR3 region: CASSLGGLAGGRNIQYF. Written as DNA, the CDR3 is TGTGCCAGCAGCTTAGGGGGACTAGCGGGAGGGCGAAACATTCAGTACTTC.

This clone is termed medium-sized. The chain combines TRBV6-1 with TRBJ1-1, with a tentative D call TRBD1 (5 bases). From germline, CDR1 is MNHNS and CDR2 SASEGT. This CDR3 spans 13 amino acids. Trimming cost V 4 bases and J 0 bases, with 6 bases left between them. The CDR3 reads CASSVTVNTEAFF. CDR3 nucleotides: TGTGCCAGCAGTGTGACAGTGAACACTGAAGCTTTCTTT.

This clone was seen a handful of times. V usage is TRBV7-2 and J usage is TRBJ2-7; tentatively, D is TRBD2 (5 bases). With 7 bases removed from V and 4 bases from J, the gap between germline ends came to 17 bases. The CDR3 has 14 residues. Germline-derived CDR1 and CDR2 are SGHTA and FQGNSA. CDR3: CASTLGLADYEQYF. CDR3 DNA: TGTGCCAGCACCTTGGGCCTAGCAGATTACGAGCAGTACTTC.

The V gene is TRBV28, the J gene TRBJ1-6, with D possibly being TRBD1 (5 bases). V lost 6 bases to trimming and J lost 0 bases, with 24 bases between them. There are 20 residues in the CDR3. CDR1 and CDR2 (germline): MDHEN, SYDVKM. The CDR3 DNA sequence: TGTGCCAGCAGCACAAAAGGGAGGAGACAGCCCAGCTCCTATAATTCACCCCTCCACTTT. It specifies CASSTKGRRQPSSYNSPLHF.

The J gene is TRBJ2-1, the V gene TRBV2; 14 nucleotides match TRBD2. Germline lookup yields CDR1 SNHLY and CDR2 FYNNEI. The CDR3 is 17 amino acids. V dropped 4 bases and J dropped 5; count of bases not matched to a gene: 7. CDR3 DNA sequence: TGTGCCAGCAGTGTCTGGACTAGCGGGGGGCAACACAATGAGCAGTTCTTC. Protein: CASSVWTSGGQHNEQFF.

This chain links TRBV7-9 with TRBJ2-1; no firm D call. V lost 3 bases and J 8 bases, leaving 2 bases between the germline ends. Germline CDR1 reads SEHNR; CDR2 reads FQNEAQ (reference sequence). The CDR3 is made up of 10 amino acids. CDR3 DNA: TGTGCCAGCAGCTTCGATGAGCAGTTCTTC. Protein sequence: CASSFDEQFF.

The CDR3 region is CASSLRQGGNQPQHF. The CDR3 DNA sequence: TGTGCCAGTAGTTTAAGACAGGGTGGCAATCAGCCCCAGCATTTT. The gene calls are TRBV19 and TRBJ1-5; TRBD1 agrees at 7 bases. J gave up 2 bases and V 5 bases, and 6 bases lay outside the gene matches. This CDR3 is 15 amino acids long. The germline V gene encodes CDR1 LNHDA and CDR2 SQIVND (reference sequence).

The chain uses TRBV6-6 and TRBJ2-1; 7 bases fit TRBD2. The germline gives CDR1 MNHNY, CDR2 SVGAGI (reference sequence). Losses at the gene ends were 2 bases for V and 1 base for J; bases not matched to a gene: 5. The CDR3 runs to 16 residues. CDR3 amino acids: CASSYGRGGSYNEQFF. In DNA, the CDR3 is TGTGCCAGCAGTTACGGTCGGGGAGGGTCCTACAATGAGCAGTTCTTC.

This clone was observed a few times. The chain uses TRBV5-6 and TRBJ2-5; D perhaps matches TRBD1 (6 bases). The V gene lost 6 bases and the J gene lost 3 bases, with 21 bases spanning the gap. Germline CDR1 and CDR2: SGHDT and YYEEEE. This CDR3 spans 16 amino acids. CDR3 loop: CASTSFSTGSKETQYF. CDR3 bases: TGTGCCAGCACCTCCTTTTCGACAGGTTCAAAAGAGACCCAGTACTTC. Combining the CDR3 with reference TRBV5-6 and TRBJ2-5 gives the whole variable domain DAGVTQSPTHLIKTRGQQVTLRCSPKSGHDTVSWYQQALGQGPQFIFQYYEEEERQRGNFPDRFSGHQFPNYSSELNVNALLLGDSALYLCASTSFSTGSKETQYFGPGTRLLVL.